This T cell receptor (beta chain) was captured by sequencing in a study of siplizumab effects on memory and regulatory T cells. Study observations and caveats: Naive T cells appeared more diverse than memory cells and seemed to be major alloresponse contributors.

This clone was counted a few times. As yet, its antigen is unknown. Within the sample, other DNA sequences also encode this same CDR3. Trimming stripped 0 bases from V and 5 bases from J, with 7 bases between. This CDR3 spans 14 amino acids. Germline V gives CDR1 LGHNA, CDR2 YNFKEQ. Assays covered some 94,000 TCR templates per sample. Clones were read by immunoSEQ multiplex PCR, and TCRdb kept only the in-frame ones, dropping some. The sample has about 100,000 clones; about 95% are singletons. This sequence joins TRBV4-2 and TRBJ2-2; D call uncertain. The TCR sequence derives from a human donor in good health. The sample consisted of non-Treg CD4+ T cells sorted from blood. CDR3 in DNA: TGTGCCAGCAGCCAAGATAGGCGGACCGGGGAGCTGTTTTTT. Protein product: CASSQDRRTGELFF.